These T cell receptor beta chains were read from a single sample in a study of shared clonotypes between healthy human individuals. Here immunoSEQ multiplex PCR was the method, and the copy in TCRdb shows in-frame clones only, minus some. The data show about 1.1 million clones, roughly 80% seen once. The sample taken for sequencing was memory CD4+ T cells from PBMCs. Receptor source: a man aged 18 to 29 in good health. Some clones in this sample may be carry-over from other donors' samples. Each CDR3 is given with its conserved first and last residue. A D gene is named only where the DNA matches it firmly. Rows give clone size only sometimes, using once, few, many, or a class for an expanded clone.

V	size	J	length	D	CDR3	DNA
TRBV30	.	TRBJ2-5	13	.	CAWSGGRRETQYF	TGTGCCTGGAGCGGGGGCCGAAGGGAGACCCAGTACTTC
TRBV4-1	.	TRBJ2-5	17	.	CASSPSAVGATKETQYF	TGCGCCAGCAGCCCCTCGGCCGTCGGGGCCACAAAAGAGACCCAGTACTTC
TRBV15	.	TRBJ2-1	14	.	CATSRSRTSDEQFF	TGTGCCACCAGCAGAAGCAGGACCAGCGATGAGCAGTTCTTC
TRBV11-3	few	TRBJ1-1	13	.	CASSFARDTEAFF	TGTGCCAGCAGCTTCGCTCGGGACACTGAAGCTTTCTTT
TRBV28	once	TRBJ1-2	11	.	CASMSRGGYTF	TGTGCCAGCATGAGCAGAGGCGGCTACACCTTC
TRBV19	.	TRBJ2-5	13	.	CASSVTNQETQYF	TGTGCCAGTAGTGTGACTAACCAAGAGACCCAGTACTTC
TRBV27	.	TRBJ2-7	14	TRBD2	CASSVGTRLYEQYF	TGTGCCAGCAGTGTAGGGACTAGGCTTTACGAGCAGTACTTC
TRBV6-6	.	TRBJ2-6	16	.	CASSLGPGPGANVLTF	TGTGCCAGCAGCCTCGGTCCTGGCCCTGGGGCCAACGTCCTGACTTTC
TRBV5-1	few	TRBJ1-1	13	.	CASSPVGNTEAFF	TGCGCCAGCAGCCCGGTGGGGAACACTGAAGCTTTCTTT
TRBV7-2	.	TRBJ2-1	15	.	CASSSTRAPYNEQFF	TGTGCCAGCAGCTCAACTAGGGCCCCCTACAATGAGCAGTTCTTC
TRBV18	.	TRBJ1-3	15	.	CASSLTAHSGNTIYF	TGTGCCAGCTCACTTACTGCGCACTCTGGAAACACCATATATTTT
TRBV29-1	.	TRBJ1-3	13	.	CSAYLTGPGTIYF	TGCAGCGCATATTTAACAGGGCCCGGCACCATATATTTT
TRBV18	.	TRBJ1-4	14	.	CASSPPIRGEKLFF	TGTGCCAGCTCACCACCGATACGAGGTGAAAAACTGTTTTTT
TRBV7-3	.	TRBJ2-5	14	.	CASSLSGPGETQYF	TGTGCCAGCAGCTTAAGTGGCCCTGGAGAGACCCAGTACTTC